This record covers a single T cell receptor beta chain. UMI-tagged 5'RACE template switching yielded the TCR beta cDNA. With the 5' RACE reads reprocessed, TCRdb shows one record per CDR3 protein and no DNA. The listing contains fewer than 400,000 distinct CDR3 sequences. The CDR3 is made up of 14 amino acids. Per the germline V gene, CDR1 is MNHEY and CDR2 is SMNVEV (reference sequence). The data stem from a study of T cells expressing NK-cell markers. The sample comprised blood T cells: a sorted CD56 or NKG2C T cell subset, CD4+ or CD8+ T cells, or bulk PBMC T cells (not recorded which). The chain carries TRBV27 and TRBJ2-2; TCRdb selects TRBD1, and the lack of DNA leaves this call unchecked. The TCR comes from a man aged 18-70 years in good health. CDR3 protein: CASKGTRNTGELFF.